The clone carrying this T cell receptor (beta chain) was detected only a few times. Its antigen is not identified. The source of the sample is a study of cytomegalovirus exposure and HLA in healthy donors. Study at large: In an earlier analysis, some 110 million unique TCR beta sequences were found from approximately 190 million T cells.

This CDR3 comprises 13 residues. Germline V gives CDR1 KGHSH, CDR2 LQKENI. Trimming took 6 bases from V and 14 from J, leaving 20 bases between them. Study outcomes and limitations: Presence/absence analyses supposed approximately even sequencing depth among donors. The study found most TCR sequences rare, yet found some public TCRs in many donors. A reported reduction in N-insertions relative to the roughly 710-donor mean was seen in an Asian-associated ancestry cluster in a later analysis.

The PCR was carried out with 60 Vbeta primers and 13 Jbeta primers. Data came from immunoSEQ multiplex PCR; TCRdb stores just in-frame clones and leaves some out. Of about 200,000 clones in the sample, approximately 78% were seen once. The chain carries TRBV18 and TRBJ2-1; D may be TRBD2 (5 bases). Input material: PBMCs. The sequence was obtained from a woman aged 45-65 years in good health and CMV-seropositive. In DNA form, the CDR3 reads TGTGCCAGCTCGCCGACCTTGGGAGCGGAAGAGTTCTTC. It codes for CASSPTLGAEEFF.